This T cell receptor beta chain is from a study of blood T cell repertoires in COVID-19. The trim removed 10 bases at V and 0 bases at J, leaving 5 bases unmatched. The germline CDR1 and CDR2 sequences are ENHRY and SYGVKD. The CDR3 consists of 16 residues. The assay was immunoSEQ multiplex PCR, and TCRdb's table has in-frame clones only and misses some. The sample includes roughly 250,000 clones, about 87% of them seen just once. The sample taken for sequencing was PBMCs or T cells enriched from blood (not recorded which). The source is a woman aged 50 to 65 who had recovered from COVID-19. The chain couples TRBV10-3 to TRBJ2-6; 11 bases fit TRBD1. CDR3 sequence: CATHGTGGSGANVLTF. The CDR3 region has the DNA TGTGCCACCCATGGGACAGGGGGCTCTGGGGCCAACGTCCTGACTTTC.